This entry features one TCR beta chain sequence. This sample is drawn from a study of blood T cell repertoires in COVID-19. Study as a whole: There were acute and convalescent COVID-19 samples, and they came from the United States, Italy and Spain. PBMCs, B-cell-depleted T cells, or T cells provided the cDNA or gDNA that made up the material.

The Seattle site enrolled patients during active infection and followed them longitudinally. Original handling: For nucleated cells, counts were estimated from reference gene primer amplification. The data were produced by immunoSEQ multiplex PCR, yet TCRdb's version contains in-frame clones alone and is incomplete. V and J calls and clone size are those listed in that table; D and trimming were worked out from the DNA. The table has about 82,000 clones, around four fifths seen once. The germline V and J ends were trimmed by 5 bases and 0 bases, with 13 bases remaining between them. Germline values: CDR1 SEHNR, CDR2 FQNEAQ (reference sequence). The CDR3 sequence is 15 residues long.

J is TRBJ1-1 and V is TRBV7-9, with a weak D call TRBD1 (5 bases). Input material: peripheral blood. The sequence was obtained from a man in his 60s with COVID-19, enrolled during active disease. The CDR3 coding sequence is TGTGCCAGCAGCCGCCGGGGGGGAATGAACACTGAAGCTTTCTTT. Encoded protein: CASSRRGGMNTEAFF.